This T cell receptor (beta chain) came from a study of T cells in Graves' hyperthyroidism and ophthalmopathy (dated 2019 in TCRdb). Some background on the complete study: A discovery cohort of about a hundred patients, approximately 45 with Graves' ophthalmopathy and 55 to 60 with stable Graves' hyperthyroidism, was used to find distinguishing TCR V-J signatures. An independent validation cohort of fewer than 20 hyperthyroidism patients and 17 patients who later progressed to ophthalmopathy tested prospective prediction of ophthalmopathy. The roughly 91 discovery patients were randomly divided into training and test sets at a 7:3 ratio. The study also compared thyroid tissue and blood T-cell repertoires from a handful of Graves' hyperthyroidism patients. After sampling, hyperthyroidism patients received methimazole starting at 30 mg daily, and ophthalmopathy patients received high-dose intravenous methylprednisolone. TCR Vbeta CDR3 sequencing of some 140 peripheral blood samples (43 ophthalmopathy, 75 hyperthyroidism and roughly 17 progressor patients) is reported in the paper. Paper-wide results and their limitations: A 13 V-J signature model separated ophthalmopathy from stable hyperthyroidism, with approximately 87% sensitivity and roughly 84% specificity in cross-validation and 80%/75% in testing. Most expanded thyroid clonotypes (frequency above 0.001) were also detected in blood, a finding suggesting that blood repertoires may reflect thyroid immune responses. In validation, progression to ophthalmopathy was predicted by the model with roughly 71% sensitivity and around 75% specificity, a median of roughly 6.4 months before onset. No statistical method was used to set the sample size in advance, and investigators knew the group allocation.

The TCR beta CDR3 regions were amplified from the RNA transcripts. The first round of RT-PCR for the TCR CDR3 was performed with the HTBI primer set and the Qiagen OneStep RT-PCR kit. A second multiplex PCR round built the libraries, followed by size selection and purification. Paired-end sequencing of the libraries was performed with 100 bp reads on an Illumina HiSeq2000. The paper's data handling went like this. SOAPnuke was used to process the raw data, removing reads that contained adapters or uncalled bases, had a mean Phred below 15, or lacked an exact match to the constant primer or identifier. COPE v1.2.5 was used to merge the high-quality paired reads, and each unique nucleotide sequence was defined as a clonotype. MiTCR v1.1 was used to align the clonotypes against IMGT TRBV, TRBD and TRBJ reference segments. Analysis was restricted to V-J combinations with a frequency above 0.0001, which covered 98% to 99.2% of repertoires. A TCS score was defined as the ratio between F50 (clonal expansion) and ExV (chaos), using BLOSUM62-based TCRdist between CDR3 peptides within each V-J. Welch's t-statistics and random forest reduced some 510 V-J features to 10 to 15, which were used in a naive Bayes classifier (R e1071). The Morisita-Horn index was used to measure how similar the thyroid and blood repertoires were. The public sequencing data were trimmed at Q25 with fastp and processed into clonotypes with MiXCR by TCRdb, which kept only in-frame beta chains. Every distinct CDR3 protein forms one entry, paired with its most common genes and DNA. The V and J calls and clone size are TCRdb's, not the authors'. Here the sample has 660,000 or so distinct CDR3 sequences; 45% occur a single time. About 7% of the sample is in the top ten clones.

The CDR3 runs 14 residues from the cysteine to the phenylalanine. Solely the CDR3 DNA is kept, with 42 bases framed from the first base. Unmatched junction bases come to 8, with V trimmed by 2 bases and J by 7 bases. The germline V gene (reference sequence) gives CDR1 as DFQATT and CDR2 as SNEGSKA. The study excluded patients with uncontrolled infections, other autoimmune diseases, pregnancy or lactation. Diagnoses were based on clinical symptoms, serum thyroxine and TRAb, thyroid ultrasound and orbital computed tomography. Trizol reagent was used to extract total RNA, and RNA quality was then checked on an Agilent 2100 Bioanalyzer. Points on this clonotype: What this receptor recognizes is not known. Base qualities are not at hand, and no much larger clone is one base apart.

Sequencing was done on a sample of peripheral blood or thyroid tissue (not recorded which). Rearrangement joined TRBV20-1 to TRBJ1-5, and TRBD1 aligns with 7 junction nucleotides. The TCR was taken from an adult man with Graves' disease, either hyperthyroidism or ophthalmopathy (not recorded which). For the CDR3, the sequence is CSARPDRVGQPQHF. The DNA sequence follows: TGCAGTGCTAGACCCGACAGGGTTGGGCAGCCCCAGCATTTT.